These T cell receptor beta chains were read from a single sample in a study of OX40 agonist ivuxolimab in advanced cancers. Using immunoSEQ multiplex PCR, the repertoire was profiled, and TCRdb retains in-frame clones only, with some absent. The table lists approximately 72,000 clones, around 88% of them singletons, with about 0.9% in the top ten. The starting material was CD4+ or CD8+ T cells sorted from blood, obtained in a trial of the OX40 agonist ivuxolimab. The receptors stem from an adult with an advanced solid tumor such as melanoma, head and neck, liver or kidney cancer. Each CDR3 is given with its conserved first and last residue. Each record gives: V gene, J gene, D gene, clone size, CDR3 DNA, CDR3 protein. The D gene is left open where the match is weak. For some rows the clone size is stated as once, few or many, or as a class when expanded; others skip it.

v_gene: TRBV30; j_gene: TRBJ2-5; d_gene: NA; abundance: NA; CDR3nt: TGTGCCTGGGCTAGGGGGGGAATGGAGACCCAGTACTTC; CDR3aa: CAWARGGMETQYF
v_gene: TRBV28; j_gene: TRBJ1-2; d_gene: NA; abundance: NA; CDR3nt: TGTGCCAGCAGTTTACAACAGGGAAGGGGCTACACCTTC; CDR3aa: CASSLQQGRGYTF
v_gene: TRBV28; j_gene: TRBJ1-4; d_gene: NA; abundance: NA; CDR3nt: TGTGCCAGCTCGAATGAAAAACTGTTTTTT; CDR3aa: CASSNEKLFF
v_gene: TRBV5-6; j_gene: TRBJ2-1; d_gene: NA; abundance: NA; CDR3nt: TGTGCCAGCAGCTTTTCACGCCTCAGCTCCTACAATGAGCAGTTCTTC; CDR3aa: CASSFSRLSSYNEQFF
v_gene: TRBV28; j_gene: TRBJ2-7; d_gene: TRBD2; abundance: NA; CDR3nt: TGTGCCAGCAGACCGGCCGGACTAGCGGGAACCTACGAGCAGTACTTC; CDR3aa: CASRPAGLAGTYEQYF
v_gene: TRBV7-9; j_gene: TRBJ2-1; d_gene: TRBD1; abundance: NA; CDR3nt: TGTGCCAGCAGCTTAGCAGGCAGGGGGCCCTACAATGAGCAGTTCTTC; CDR3aa: CASSLAGRGPYNEQFF
v_gene: TRBV7-3; j_gene: TRBJ2-2; d_gene: TRBD2; abundance: NA; CDR3nt: TGTGCCAGCAGACGGGGGACTAGCGGGAGTGCCGGGGAGCTGTTTTTT; CDR3aa: CASRRGTSGSAGELFF
v_gene: TRBV7-2; j_gene: TRBJ2-5; d_gene: NA; abundance: once; CDR3nt: TGTGCCAGCAGCACGGACCAAGAGACCCAGTACTTC; CDR3aa: CASSTDQETQYF
v_gene: TRBV4-2; j_gene: TRBJ2-2; d_gene: TRBD2; abundance: once; CDR3nt: TGTGCCAGCAGCCCGTTTGCGCCGGGACTAGCGGGAGGGCCGCGGACCGGGGAGCTGTTTTTT; CDR3aa: CASSPFAPGLAGGPRTGELFF
v_gene: TRBV5-1; j_gene: TRBJ2-1; d_gene: NA; abundance: NA; CDR3nt: TGCGCCAGCAGCTTGGGTGGCGGGGCTTCCTACAATGAGCAGTTCTTC; CDR3aa: CASSLGGGASYNEQFF
v_gene: TRBV10-3; j_gene: TRBJ2-1; d_gene: TRBD1; abundance: NA; CDR3nt: TGTGCCATCACCCCGGGACAGCTCTACAATGAGCAGTTCTTC; CDR3aa: CAITPGQLYNEQFF
v_gene: TRBV6-1; j_gene: TRBJ2-3; d_gene: TRBD2; abundance: NA; CDR3nt: TGTGCCAGCAGAACGAGCGGGGGCACAGATACGCAGTATTTT; CDR3aa: CASRTSGGTDTQYF
v_gene: TRBV6-5; j_gene: TRBJ1-6; d_gene: NA; abundance: NA; CDR3nt: TGTGCCAGCAGACGACCCTCGGGCTCACCCCTCCACTTT; CDR3aa: CASRRPSGSPLHF
v_gene: TRBV18; j_gene: TRBJ2-1; d_gene: TRBD2; abundance: NA; CDR3nt: TGTGCCAGCTCACCACAGACTAGCGGGAGGCGGGGCAATGAGCAGTTCTTC; CDR3aa: CASSPQTSGRRGNEQFF
v_gene: TRBV30; j_gene: TRBJ1-5; d_gene: NA; abundance: NA; CDR3nt: TGTGCCTGGAGTCGGGGGGGCGTTCAGCCCCAGCATTTT; CDR3aa: CAWSRGGVQPQHF
v_gene: TRBV7-2; j_gene: TRBJ2-7; d_gene: NA; abundance: NA; CDR3nt: TGTGCCAGCAGCCCGGACTATTCGAGCTCCTACGAGCAGTACTTC; CDR3aa: CASSPDYSSSYEQYF
v_gene: TRBV6-6; j_gene: TRBJ2-7; d_gene: NA; abundance: NA; CDR3nt: TGTGCCAGCAGTTACGGGCAGGGTGGGTACGAGCAGTACTTC; CDR3aa: CASSYGQGGYEQYF
v_gene: TRBV5-4; j_gene: TRBJ2-2; d_gene: TRBD1; abundance: NA; CDR3nt: TGTGCCAGCAGCTTGGGGAAGGACAGGGCCACCGGGGAGCTGTTTTTT; CDR3aa: CASSLGKDRATGELFF
v_gene: TRBV28; j_gene: TRBJ1-2; d_gene: NA; abundance: NA; CDR3nt: TGTGCCAGCAGTTCACTAATGTTCAAAAGGTGGGACGGTGATGGCTACACCTTC; CDR3aa: CASSSLMFKRWDGDGYTF
v_gene: TRBV6-6; j_gene: TRBJ1-1; d_gene: TRBD1; abundance: NA; CDR3nt: TGTGCCAGCAGTTTCCGACAGGGGACTATGAACACTGAAGCTTTCTTT; CDR3aa: CASSFRQGTMNTEAFF
v_gene: TRBV4-3; j_gene: TRBJ1-3; d_gene: NA; abundance: NA; CDR3nt: TGCGCCAGCAGCCAAGATCGATCGGTCGGAAACACCATATATTTT; CDR3aa: CASSQDRSVGNTIYF
v_gene: TRBV30; j_gene: TRBJ2-7; d_gene: NA; abundance: NA; CDR3nt: TGTGCCTGGAGGGATTTGGGCGAGCAGTACTTC; CDR3aa: CAWRDLGEQYF